What follows are 19 T cell receptor beta chains derived from one specimen sequenced in a study of blood T cell repertoires in COVID-19. Sequencing was performed with immunoSEQ multiplex PCR; in TCRdb, only in-frame clones are kept and a portion is missing. The repertoire holds about 200,000 clones, with over 85% as singletons. The specimen was PBMCs or T cells enriched from blood (not recorded which). All receptors derive from a woman under 40 with acute COVID-19.

The rearrangement links TRBV5-1 to TRBJ1-3; 9 nucleotides agree with TRBD1. The CDR3 extends over 18 amino acids. Germline V lookup: CDR1 SGHRS, CDR2 YFSETQ. V lost 4 bases and J lost 0; bases outside the gene matches: 11. CDR3 bases: TGCGCCAGCAGCAGACCGGGACAGGGCCTTTTCTCTGGAAACACCATATATTTT. Amino acids: CASSRPGQGLFSGNTIYF.

This chain links TRBV27 with TRBJ1-2; D call uncertain. This CDR3 has 14 amino acids. Trimming pared 0 bases from V and 3 bases from J, leaving 8 bases between. The germline gives CDR1 MNHEY, CDR2 SMNVEV (reference sequence). The CDR3 spells CASSLSRHYYGYTF. CDR3 sequence (DNA): TGTGCCAGCAGTTTATCCAGGCATTACTATGGCTACACCTTC.

The chain is built from TRBV4-1 and TRBJ2-4; a weak D match, TRBD2 (7 bases). The CDR3 has 15 amino acids. Trimming removed 1 base at V and 5 bases at J, with 12 bases between. Germline CDR1 reads MGHRA; CDR2 reads YSYEKL. In DNA, the CDR3 is TGCGCCAGCAGCCAAGGGGGGGGCGGGCAAAACATTCAGTACTTC. Its protein is CASSQGGGGQNIQYF.

The chain uses TRBV10-2 and TRBJ1-5; 9 nucleotides match TRBD1. Trimming removed 0 bases from V and 0 bases from J; junction bases left unmatched: 6. Looked up from germline, CDR1 is WSHSY and CDR2 is SAAADI. The CDR3 is made up of 18 amino acids. The CDR3 reads CASSESQGARYSNQPQHF. CDR3 DNA: TGCGCCAGCAGTGAGTCACAGGGGGCGAGGTATAGCAATCAGCCCCAGCATTTT.

The rearrangement joins TRBV11-2 to TRBJ1-4, with 8 bases matching TRBD1. Germline values: CDR1 SGHAT, CDR2 FQNNGV. The V and J ends lost 4 bases and 10 bases, in that order; junction bases with no gene match: 8. CDR3 size: 14 residues. This chain's CDR3 is CASSSPDREGKLFF. The CDR3 nucleotides read TGTGCCAGCAGCTCTCCGGACAGGGAGGGAAAACTGTTTTTT.

The V call is TRBV5-1, the J call TRBJ2-5; no definite D call. The V end was cut by 4 bases, the J end by 1 base, with 14 bases between. Looked up from germline, CDR1 is SGHRS and CDR2 is YFSETQ. The CDR3 length is 15 residues. The CDR3 sequence is CASSANSGIQETQYF. CDR3 nucleotides: TGCGCCAGCAGCGCTAACAGTGGAATCCAAGAGACCCAGTACTTC.

The V gene is TRBV6-8, the J gene TRBJ1-5; 12 nucleotides match TRBD1. The V gene end was trimmed by 0 bases and the J gene end by 9 bases; junction bases not matched to a gene: 15. This CDR3 is built from 19 residues. Germline V gene sequence: CDR1 MNHGY, CDR2 SAAAGT. The DNA of the CDR3 is TGTGCCAGCAGTTACTCCGAAAGGGACAGGGGGCCACTCATGTGGCCCCAGCATTTT. Amino acids: CASSYSERDRGPLMWPQHF.

This chain links TRBV27 with TRBJ1-2, with 7 bases aligning to TRBD1. The CDR3 is made up of 16 amino acids. The germline CDR1 and CDR2 sequences are MNHEY and SMNVEV (reference sequence). With V trimmed by 0 bases and J by 4 bases, 8 bases remained unmatched. The CDR3 spells CASSLSATGTVYGYTF. The CDR3 DNA is TGTGCCAGCAGTTTATCAGCGACGGGGACAGTCTATGGCTACACCTTC.

The chain uses TRBV7-2 and TRBJ2-3; tentatively, D is TRBD2 (5 bases). Per the germline V gene, CDR1 is SGHTA and CDR2 is FQGNSA. This CDR3 has 16 amino acids. The V end was cut by 5 bases, the J end by 6 bases, with 21 bases between. CDR3: CASSPAGYYTGDTQYF. CDR3 bases: TGTGCCAGCAGCCCCGCGGGCTATTATACTGGGGATACGCAGTATTTT.

The CDR3 sequence is CASSLSPLTTYEQYF. Here the CDR3 DNA reads TGTGCCAGCAGTTTATCCCCCCTGACTACCTACGAGCAGTACTTC. This chain uses TRBV28 with TRBJ2-7; TRBD2 might be the D (5 bases). This CDR3 spans 15 amino acids. V was clipped by 1 base and J by 2 bases, with 12 bases between them. Germline values: CDR1 MDHEN, CDR2 SYDVKM.

The chain recombines TRBV27 with TRBJ2-1, with 9 bases aligning to TRBD2. The V gene's germline CDR1 is MNHEY and CDR2 SMNVEV (reference sequence). V dropped 3 bases and J dropped 9; count of bases not matched to a gene: 6. CDR3 size: 14 residues. The CDR3 is CASSLAGGPSEQFF. CDR3 in DNA: TGTGCCAGCAGTTTGGCGGGGGGGCCAAGTGAGCAGTTCTTC.

CDR3 sequence: CASSYSRLAGGGTDTQYF. The CDR3 bases are TGTGCCAGCAGTTACTCTCGCCTAGCGGGGGGGGGCACAGATACGCAGTATTTT. The chain combines TRBV6-2 or TRBV6-3 with TRBJ2-3, with TRBD2 identical over 12 bases. The junction had 5 bases not matched to a gene; V was cut back by 0 bases and J by 1 base. Germline V gene lookup returns CDR1 MNHEY and CDR2 SVGEGT. This CDR3 contains 18 residues.

CDR3 nucleotides: TGTGCCAGCAGTGTGATGGGGGAGGAGTACTTC. Its protein is CASSVMGEEYF. The chain couples TRBV2 to TRBJ2-5, with D perhaps TRBD2 (6 bases). The germline V gene has CDR1 SNHLY and CDR2 FYNNEI. CDR3 length equals 11 residues. The V end lost 4 bases, the J end lost 12 bases, and 12 bases lay between the germline ends.

The V call is TRBV30, the J call TRBJ2-1; 13 bases are a match to TRBD2. V lost 8 bases to trimming and J lost 7 bases; unmatched junction nucleotides: 5. CDR1 and CDR2 (germline): GTSNPN, SVGIG (reference sequence). The CDR3 is 13 residues long. CDR3 residues: CAIRLAGGNEQFF. The CDR3 nucleotides are TGTGCCATCAGACTAGCGGGGGGAAATGAGCAGTTCTTC.

The chain combines TRBV4-3 with TRBJ2-7; D possibly corresponds to TRBD2 (6 bases). CDR1 and CDR2 from the germline V gene are LGHNA and YSLEER. This CDR3 comprises 13 residues. V lost 3 bases to trimming and J lost 3 bases, with 9 bases between them. CDR3 nucleotide sequence: TGCGCCAGCAGCCAGGGACTTCTCTACGAGCAGTACTTC. Protein: CASSQGLLYEQYF.

This chain links TRBV19 with TRBJ2-7; 9 bases are shared with TRBD1. After removal of 3 bases from V and 4 bases from J, the junction contained 10 bases not matched to a gene. Per the germline V gene, CDR1 is LNHDA and CDR2 is SQIVND (reference sequence). This CDR3 is 16 amino acids long. Here the CDR3 reads CASSMLISDRGYEQYF. The DNA of the CDR3 is TGTGCCAGTAGTATGCTTATTTCGGACAGGGGTTACGAGCAGTACTTC. Based on the CDR3 plus reference TRBV19 and TRBJ2-7, the full variable domain is DGGITQSPKYLFRKEGQNVTLSCEQNLNHDAMYWYRQDPGQGLRLIYYSQIVNDFQKGDIAEGYSVSREKKESFPLTVTSAQKNPTAFYLCASSMLISDRGYEQYFGPGTRLTVT.

As concerns this clone: The identical CDR3 is also encoded by other nucleotide sequences in the sample. The gene calls are TRBV6-5 and TRBJ1-1, with D uncertain. This CDR3 spans 11 amino acids. In germline, CDR1 is MNHEY, CDR2 SVGAGI. V lost 8 bases, J lost 2 bases, and 6 bases lay in between. CDR3 in amino acids: CASRGNTEAFF. In nucleotides, the CDR3 is TGTGCCAGCCGGGGTAACACTGAAGCTTTCTTT.

The rearrangement links TRBV30 to TRBJ2-2; maybe TRBD1 (5 bases). CDR1 GTSNPN and CDR2 SVGIG come from the germline V gene (reference sequence). This CDR3 is built from 14 residues. Trimming shortened V by 5 bases and J by 4 bases, and 14 bases separated the two germline ends. The CDR3, as DNA: TGTGCCTGGTCAACGGTCAGGGCCACCGGGGAGCTGTTTTTT. Amino acid sequence: CAWSTVRATGELFF. The full variable domain, with the rest looked up from reference TRBV30 and TRBJ2-2, is SQTIHQWPATLVQPVGSPLSLECTVEGTSNPNLYWYRQAAGRGLQLLFYSVGIGQISSEVPQNLSASRPQDRQFILSSKKLLLSDSGFYLCAWSTVRATGELFFGEGSRLTVL.

The V call is TRBV5-1, the J call TRBJ2-1, with D perhaps TRBD2 (5 bases). CDR3 length equals 17 residues. Trimming left V 5 bases short and J 2 bases short, with 20 bases between. The germline CDR1 and CDR2 sequences are SGHRS and YFSETQ. CDR3 sequence (DNA): TGCGCCAGCAGTTATGGCCGGGCCCCGGAGGCCTACAATGAGCAGTTCTTC. This gives the protein CASSYGRAPEAYNEQFF. Complete variable domain (other parts from reference TRBV5-1 and TRBJ2-1): KAGVTQTPRYLIKTRGQQVTLSCSPISGHRSVSWYQQTPGQGLQFLFEYFSETQRNKGNFPGRFSGRQFSNSRSEMNVSTLELGDSALYLCASSYGRAPEAYNEQFFGPGTRLTVL.